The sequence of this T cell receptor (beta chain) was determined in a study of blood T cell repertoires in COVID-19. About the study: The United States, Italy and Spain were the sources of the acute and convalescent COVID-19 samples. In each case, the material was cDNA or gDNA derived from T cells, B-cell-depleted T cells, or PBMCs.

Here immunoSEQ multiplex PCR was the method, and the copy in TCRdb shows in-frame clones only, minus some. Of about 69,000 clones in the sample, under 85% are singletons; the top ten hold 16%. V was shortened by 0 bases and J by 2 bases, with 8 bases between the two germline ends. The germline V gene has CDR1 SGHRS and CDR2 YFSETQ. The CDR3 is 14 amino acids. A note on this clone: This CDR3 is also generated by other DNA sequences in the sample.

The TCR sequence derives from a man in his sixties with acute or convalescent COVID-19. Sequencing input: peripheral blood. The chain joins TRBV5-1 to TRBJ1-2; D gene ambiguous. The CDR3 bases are TGCGCCAGCAGCTTGGGGGGAGAAAACTATGGCTACACCTTC. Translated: CASSLGGENYGYTF. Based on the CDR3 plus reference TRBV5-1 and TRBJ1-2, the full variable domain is KAGVTQTPRYLIKTRGQQVTLSCSPISGHRSVSWYQQTPGQGLQFLFEYFSETQRNKGNFPGRFSGRQFSNSRSEMNVSTLELGDSALYLCASSLGGENYGYTFGSGTRLTVV.